The next 2 T cell receptor beta chains were all read from a single sample in a study of shared clonotypes between healthy human individuals (dated by TCRdb to 2020 to 2022). Receptor amplification or capture employed the immunoSEQ multiplex PCR assay. The source is immuneACCESS, and TCRdb retained only in-frame sequences with V and J called. Part of the clones is not carried over; for the studies checked, unresolved V genes explain less than half of this, and the remainder is unexplained. A total of some 2,500,000 clones appear in this sample, approximately 93% of them only once. The ten largest clones add up to 0.36% of the sample. The sample taken for sequencing was naive CD4+ T cells from PBMCs. The cell subset or site label here, explained by the study, means: CD45RA+ positively selected. Source of these receptors: a man between 18 and 35 years old in good health. Some clones in this sample may be carry-over from other donors' samples.

J is TRBJ1-4 and V is TRBV7-9; D call uncertain. The CDR3 runs to 13 residues. The germline gives CDR1 SEHNR, CDR2 FQNEAQ (reference sequence). The V and J ends lost 6 bases and 2 bases respectively, with 7 bases between them. The CDR3 DNA reads as TGTGCCAGCAGGAGGTCGACTAATGAAAAACTGTTTTTT. The encoded protein is CASRRSTNEKLFF.

The chain uses TRBV27 and TRBJ2-3; D unresolved. The length of the CDR3 is 12 residues. V was shortened by 6 bases and J by 0 bases, with 4 bases between the two germline ends. Germline values: CDR1 MNHEY, CDR2 SMNVEV (reference sequence). Written as DNA, the CDR3 is TGTGCCAGCAGGAAAAGCACAGATACGCAGTATTTT. It translates to CASRKSTDTQYF.